This T cell receptor (beta chain) was sequenced for a study of Ad26.COV2.S vaccination and SARS-CoV-2 variants. Study context: In the study, Ad26.COV2.S was injected intramuscularly once, or twice 56 days apart.

Profiled with immunoSEQ multiplex PCR; TCRdb holds only in-frame clones, not every one. The profile shows fewer than 600,000 clones, nearly 90% of them singletons. Treatment noted: roughly 18 received Ad26.COV2.S at low or high dose, single or two shots; about 5 received placebo; per-sample allocation not given. Sampling was performed 63 days after the first vaccine or placebo injection. A Boston adult aged 18-55 years was the donor. The CDR3 consists of 15 residues. Germline V lookup: CDR1 ENHRY, CDR2 SYGVKD. Trimming took off 3 bases at V and 3 bases at J, with 15 bases between the two ends. The origin of this receptor is a person between 18 and 65 years old who received the Ad26.COV2.S COVID-19 vaccine or a placebo. The material sequenced was peripheral blood, taken in a trial of Ad26.COV2.S vaccine versus placebo. The chain couples TRBV10-3 to TRBJ2-7; the D gene is possibly TRBD1 (6 bases). CDR3 DNA sequence: TGTGCCATCAGTGACTCACAGGGTGGGTACTACGAGCAGTACTTC. Translated, it gives CAISDSQGGYYEQYF.